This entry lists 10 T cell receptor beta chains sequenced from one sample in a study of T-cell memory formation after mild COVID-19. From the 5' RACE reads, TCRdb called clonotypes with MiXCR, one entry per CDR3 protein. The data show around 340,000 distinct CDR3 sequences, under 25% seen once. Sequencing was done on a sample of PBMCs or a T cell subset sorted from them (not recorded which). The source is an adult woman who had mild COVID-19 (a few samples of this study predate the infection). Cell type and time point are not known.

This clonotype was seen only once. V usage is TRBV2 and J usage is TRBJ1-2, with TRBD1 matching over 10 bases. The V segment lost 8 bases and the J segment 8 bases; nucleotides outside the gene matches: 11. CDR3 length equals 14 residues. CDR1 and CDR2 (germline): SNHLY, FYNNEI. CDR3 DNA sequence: TGTGCCAGCGGCCCTTGGACAGGGGGAATGGGCTACACCTTC. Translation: CASGPWTGGMGYTF.

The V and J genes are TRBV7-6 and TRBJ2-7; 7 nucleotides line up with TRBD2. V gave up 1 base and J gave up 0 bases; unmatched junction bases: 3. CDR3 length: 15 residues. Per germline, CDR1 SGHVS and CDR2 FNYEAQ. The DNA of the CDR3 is TGTGCCAGCAGCTTAGTAGAGCGGGGCTCCTACGAGCAGTACTTC. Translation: CASSLVERGSYEQYF.

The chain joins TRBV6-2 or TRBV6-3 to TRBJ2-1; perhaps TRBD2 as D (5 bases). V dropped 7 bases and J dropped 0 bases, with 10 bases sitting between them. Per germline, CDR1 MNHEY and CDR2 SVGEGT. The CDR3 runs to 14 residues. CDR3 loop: CASTEGHSYNEQFF. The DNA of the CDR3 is TGTGCCAGCACCGAGGGCCACTCCTACAATGAGCAGTTCTTC.

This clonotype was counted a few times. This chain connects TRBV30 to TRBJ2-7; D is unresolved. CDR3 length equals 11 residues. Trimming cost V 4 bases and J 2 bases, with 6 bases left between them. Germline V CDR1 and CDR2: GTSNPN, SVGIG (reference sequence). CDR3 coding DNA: TGTGCCTGGAAAGCGACCTACGAGCAGTACTTC. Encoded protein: CAWKATYEQYF. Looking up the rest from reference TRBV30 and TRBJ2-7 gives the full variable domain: SQTIHQWPATLVQPVGSPLSLECTVEGTSNPNLYWYRQAAGRGLQLLFYSVGIGQISSEVPQNLSASRPQDRQFILSSKKLLLSDSGFYLCAWKATYEQYFGPGTRLTVT.

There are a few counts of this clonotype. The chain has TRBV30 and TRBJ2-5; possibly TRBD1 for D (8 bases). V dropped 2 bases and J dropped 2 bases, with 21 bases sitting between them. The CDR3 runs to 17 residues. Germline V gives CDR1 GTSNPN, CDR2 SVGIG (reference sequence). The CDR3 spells CAWSQTGQAGEQETQYF. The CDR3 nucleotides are TGTGCCTGGAGTCAGACGGGACAGGCGGGGGAGCAAGAGACCCAGTACTTC.

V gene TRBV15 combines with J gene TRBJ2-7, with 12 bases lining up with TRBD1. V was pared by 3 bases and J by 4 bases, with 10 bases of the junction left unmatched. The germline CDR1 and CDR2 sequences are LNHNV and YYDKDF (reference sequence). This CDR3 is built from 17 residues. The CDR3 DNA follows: TGTGCCACCAGCAGTCTGAACCGGGACAGGGGGCGGTACGAGCAGTACTTC. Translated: CATSSLNRDRGRYEQYF.

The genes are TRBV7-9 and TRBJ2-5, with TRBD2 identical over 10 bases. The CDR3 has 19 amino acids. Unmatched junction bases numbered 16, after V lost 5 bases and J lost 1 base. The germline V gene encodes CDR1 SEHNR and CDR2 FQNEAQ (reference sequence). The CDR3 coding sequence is TGTGCCAGCAGCCCCGAACGAGGACTAGCGGAAAAGACCCAAGAGACCCAGTACTTC. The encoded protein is CASSPERGLAEKTQETQYF.

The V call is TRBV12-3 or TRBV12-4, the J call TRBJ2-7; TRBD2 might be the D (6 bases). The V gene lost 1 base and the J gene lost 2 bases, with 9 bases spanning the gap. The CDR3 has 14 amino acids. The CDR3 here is CASSLVGTAYEQYF. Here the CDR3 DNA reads TGTGCCAGCAGTTTAGTCGGGACTGCCTACGAGCAGTACTTC.

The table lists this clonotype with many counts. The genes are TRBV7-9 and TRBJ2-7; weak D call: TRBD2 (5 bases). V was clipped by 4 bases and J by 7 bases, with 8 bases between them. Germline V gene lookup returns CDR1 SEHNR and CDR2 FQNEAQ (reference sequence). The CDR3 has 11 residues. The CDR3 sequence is CASSSGREQYF. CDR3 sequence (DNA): TGTGCCAGCAGCTCGGGGAGAGAGCAGTACTTC.

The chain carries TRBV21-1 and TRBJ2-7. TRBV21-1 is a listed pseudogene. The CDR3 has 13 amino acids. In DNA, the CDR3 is TGTGCCAGCTTCCGGCGGACCACCTACGAGCAGTACTTC. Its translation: CASFRRTTYEQYF.